Shown below are 31 T cell receptor beta chains from a single sample sequenced in a study of T-cell memory formation after mild COVID-19. From the 5' RACE reads, TCRdb called clonotypes with MiXCR, one entry per CDR3 protein. Of about half a million distinct CDR3 sequences in the sample, about 18% were seen once. The sequencing input was PBMCs or a T cell subset sorted from them (not recorded which). The receptors stem from an adult woman who had mild COVID-19 (a few samples of this study predate the infection). Cell type and time point are not known.

CDR3 sequence: CASSYQGWGTDTQYF. The CDR3 nucleotides read TGTGCCAGCAGCTATCAGGGGTGGGGGACAGATACGCAGTATTTT. The chain uses TRBV5-6 and TRBJ2-3; D is possibly TRBD1 (6 bases). The CDR3 has 15 amino acids. Between the trimmed V and J ends, which lost 3 bases and 3 bases, there was a span of 14 bases. CDR1 is SGHDT and CDR2 is YYEEEE in the germline V gene.

The J gene is TRBJ2-1, the V gene TRBV6-5; the D is unclear. V lost 0 bases to trimming and J lost 9 bases, with 9 bases between them. The CDR3 has 13 residues. Germline-derived CDR1 and CDR2 are MNHEY and SVGAGI. The CDR3, as DNA: TGTGCCAGCAGTTACTCGAATGTTGGTGAGCAGTTCTTC. This codes for CASSYSNVGEQFF.

This clonotype was detected once. The chain is built from TRBV7-9 and TRBJ2-1; TRBD1 might be the D (5 bases). Trimming shortened V by 7 bases and J by 0 bases, and 7 bases separated the two germline ends. The germline V gene encodes CDR1 SEHNR and CDR2 FQNEAQ (reference sequence). The length of the CDR3 is 13 residues. CDR3 region: CASIRASYNEQFF. CDR3 nucleotide sequence: TGTGCCAGCATCAGGGCCTCCTACAATGAGCAGTTCTTC. The entire variable domain, with the rest obtained from reference TRBV7-9 and TRBJ2-1, is as follows: DTGVSQNPRHKITKRGQNVTFRCDPISEHNRLYWYRQTLGQGPEFLTYFQNEAQLEKSRLLSDRFSAERPKGSFSTLEIQRTEQGDSAMYLCASIRASYNEQFFGPGTRLTVL.

The CDR3: CASSPRMGPEQYF. For the CDR3, the DNA is TGTGCCAGCAGCCCTCGGATGGGCCCCGAGCAGTACTTC. The chain carries TRBV7-2 and TRBJ2-7; D is uncertain. The CDR3 is made up of 13 amino acids. The V and J ends lost 5 bases and 6 bases respectively, with 14 bases between them. Looked up from germline, CDR1 is SGHTA and CDR2 is FQGNSA.

This clonotype has a handful of counts. The chain employs TRBV11-2 and TRBJ2-7, with 15 bases lining up with TRBD2. The CDR3 spans 16 residues. The germline CDR1 and CDR2 sequences are SGHAT and FQNNGV. V was clipped by 1 base and J by 8 bases; unmatched bases: 6. The chain's CDR3 is CASSLGPGTSGGKQYF. The CDR3 DNA follows: TGTGCCAGCAGCTTAGGGCCCGGGACTAGCGGGGGGAAGCAGTACTTC.

This clonotype has a handful of counts. The rearrangement uses TRBV4-3 and TRBJ2-1; D may be TRBD1 (5 bases). This CDR3 region has 16 residues. Germline CDR1 and CDR2: LGHNA and YSLEER. The V end was cut by 0 bases, the J end by 0 bases, with 9 bases between. The CDR3 DNA sequence: TGCGCCAGCAGCCAAGATCAGGGCAGCTCCTACAATGAGCAGTTCTTC. It specifies CASSQDQGSSYNEQFF.

This sequence joins TRBV6-5 and TRBJ2-5; maybe TRBD2 (7 bases). The V end lost 0 bases, the J end lost 2 bases, and 13 bases lay between the germline ends. CDR3 length: 16 amino acids. The germline V gene encodes CDR1 MNHEY and CDR2 SVGAGI. The DNA for the CDR3 is TGTGCCAGCAGTTACTCACCGGGGGGCTCTCAAGAGACCCAGTACTTC. Its translation: CASSYSPGGSQETQYF.

This clonotype has only a few counts. The V and J genes are TRBV7-9 and TRBJ1-2; 7 bases agree with TRBD1. Germline trimming cut 3 bases from V and 7 bases from J; bases unmatched to any gene: 5. Germline V lookup: CDR1 SEHNR, CDR2 FQNEAQ (reference sequence). This CDR3 contains 13 residues. The CDR3: CASSLKGAVGYTF. For the CDR3, the DNA is TGTGCCAGCAGCTTGAAGGGGGCGGTTGGCTACACCTTC.

This clonotype was seen a handful of times. The chain employs TRBV6-4 and TRBJ2-1; TRBD2 aligns across 7 bases. Germline values: CDR1 MRHNA, CDR2 SNTAGT. The junction had 6 bases not matched to a gene; V was cut back by 3 bases and J by 1 base. There are 16 residues in the CDR3. The CDR3 loop reads CASSEFGAGSYNEQFF. As DNA, the CDR3 is TGTGCCAGCAGTGAATTCGGAGCGGGGTCCTACAATGAGCAGTTCTTC.

This chain connects TRBV24-1 to TRBJ2-2; a possible D gene is TRBD1 (6 bases). Germline values: CDR1 KGHDR, CDR2 SFDVKD. The ends were cut back, 3 bases at V and 6 bases at J, with 10 bases in the middle. The CDR3 consists of 14 residues. CDR3 sequence: CATSDRQGSGELFF. The CDR3 nucleotides read TGTGCCACCAGTGATCGCCAGGGGTCCGGGGAGCTGTTTTTT.

This clonotype was observed a handful of times. The chain has TRBV12-5 and TRBJ2-1, with 13 bases that match TRBD2. The CDR3 runs 15 residues. Germline V lookup: CDR1 LGHNT, CDR2 FRNRAP. V lost 6 bases and J lost 7; bases outside the gene matches: 6. The CDR3 spells CASGGTSGTRNEQFF. The CDR3 region has the DNA TGTGCTAGTGGGGGGACTAGCGGGACGCGAAATGAGCAGTTCTTC.

There are a few counts of this clonotype. This sequence joins TRBV4-1 and TRBJ1-2; TRBD1 matches 8 bases. The CDR3 consists of 15 residues. With 4 bases clipped from V and 2 bases from J, the junction kept 6 bases outside the gene matches. Germline V gene lookup returns CDR1 MGHRA and CDR2 YSYEKL. The CDR3 loop is CASSPGQVVNYGYTF. In DNA, the CDR3 is TGCGCCAGCAGCCCGGGACAGGTCGTAAACTATGGCTACACCTTC.

The sample holds a few counts of this clonotype. V gene TRBV7-9 combines with J gene TRBJ1-4, with D hard to call. This CDR3 spans 15 amino acids. Germline-derived CDR1 and CDR2 are SEHNR and FQNEAQ (reference sequence). Trimming removed 5 bases from V and 4 bases from J, with 14 bases in between. CDR3 bases: TGTGCCAGCAGCCCCCTACCGGGCGATAATGAAAAACTGTTTTTT. It yields the protein CASSPLPGDNEKLFF.

The sample holds a few counts of this clonotype. The genes are TRBV30 and TRBJ1-2, with D perhaps matching TRBD1 (6 bases). The V and J ends lost 5 bases and 6 bases respectively, with 16 bases between them. The CDR3 extends over 13 amino acids. The V gene's germline CDR1 is GTSNPN and CDR2 SVGIG (reference sequence). The CDR3 here is CAWRQGNWDGYTF. The CDR3 coding sequence is TGTGCCTGGCGCCAGGGGAATTGGGATGGCTACACCTTC.

The rearrangement uses TRBV24-1 and TRBJ2-2; perhaps TRBD1 as D (6 bases). Germline V gene lookup returns CDR1 KGHDR and CDR2 SFDVKD. CDR3 length: 15 amino acids. V was shortened by 2 bases and J by 3 bases, with 9 bases between the two germline ends. The CDR3 region has the DNA TGTGCCACCAGTGATTCCCAGGGGTACACCGGGGAGCTGTTTTTT. It is translated as CATSDSQGYTGELFF.

The chain recombines TRBV24-1 with TRBJ1-1; D is undetermined. Per germline, CDR1 KGHDR and CDR2 SFDVKD. V was pared by 2 bases and J by 2 bases, with 5 bases between. The CDR3 extends over 13 amino acids. The CDR3 region has the DNA TGTGCCACCAGTGATTGGCCCAACACTGAAGCTTTCTTT. It is translated as CATSDWPNTEAFF.

This clonotype was recorded a few times. The CDR3 region has the DNA TGTGCCAGCAGTCCGGGACAGGGGCCGCAGTTGGACTCTGGGGCCAACGTCCTGACTTTC. The encoded protein is CASSPGQGPQLDSGANVLTF. The chain joins TRBV12-3 or TRBV12-4 to TRBJ2-6, with 10 bases matching TRBD1. The V segment lost 5 bases and the J segment 0 bases; nucleotides outside the gene matches: 13. The CDR3 is 20 amino acids.

This clonotype was seen ten or more times. J is TRBJ2-3 and V is TRBV2; 8 positions match TRBD2. V shed 10 bases and J 5 bases; nucleotides not matched to a gene: 11. The CDR3 sequence is 14 residues long. Germline-derived CDR1 and CDR2 are SNHLY and FYNNEI. The DNA of the CDR3 is TGTGCCATAACGGCGGGGGGCCGGGGAGATACGCAGTATTTT. Translating it yields CAITAGGRGDTQYF.

This clonotype came up many times. V usage is TRBV20-1 and J usage is TRBJ2-1, with 9 bases matching TRBD2. Trimming at V came to 2 bases and at J to 9 bases, leaving 14 bases not matched to a gene. The germline V gene encodes CDR1 DFQATT and CDR2 SNEGSKA (reference sequence). The CDR3 runs to 16 residues. CDR3 sequence: CSARSPSGERGGEQFF. The CDR3 region has the DNA TGCAGTGCTAGAAGTCCTAGCGGGGAAAGGGGAGGTGAGCAGTTCTTC.

The genes are TRBV20-1 and TRBJ2-1, with 14 bases that match TRBD2. The CDR3 covers 17 residues. The J segment lost 7 bases and the V segment lost 1 base, leaving 9 bases of the junction unmatched. Looked up from germline, CDR1 is DFQATT and CDR2 is SNEGSKA (reference sequence). In DNA form, the CDR3 reads TGCAGTGCTAGAGGACTAGCGGGAGGGCCTCGTTGGAATGAGCAGTTCTTC. Protein product: CSARGLAGGPRWNEQFF.

This clonotype showed up many times. The gene calls are TRBV5-1 and TRBJ2-7; D gene ambiguous. V was trimmed by 2 bases and J by 2 bases, leaving 8 bases between them. CDR1 and CDR2 (germline): SGHRS, YFSETQ. CDR3 size: 13 residues. CDR3 nucleotides: TGCGCCAGCAGCTTAGACAAGACCTACGAGCAGTACTTC. Translated, it gives CASSLDKTYEQYF. The variable domain in full, with the rest retrieved from reference TRBV5-1 and TRBJ2-7, is KAGVTQTPRYLIKTRGQQVTLSCSPISGHRSVSWYQQTPGQGLQFLFEYFSETQRNKGNFPGRFSGRQFSNSRSEMNVSTLELGDSALYLCASSLDKTYEQYFGPGTRLTVT.

The gene calls are TRBV24-1 and TRBJ1-2, with D perhaps matching TRBD1 (6 bases). The CDR3 is 14 residues long. The V and J ends lost 3 bases and 6 bases respectively, with 13 bases between them. Germline assignment: CDR1 KGHDR and CDR2 SFDVKD. The CDR3 here is CATSDHRVSNGYTF. CDR3 coding DNA: TGTGCCACCAGTGATCACAGGGTCTCTAATGGCTACACCTTC.

A few counts support this clonotype. The rearrangement uses TRBV20-1 and TRBJ1-5; D is unresolved. This CDR3 is 15 amino acids long. The V gene's germline CDR1 is DFQATT and CDR2 SNEGSKA (reference sequence). With 0 bases removed from V and 2 bases from J, the gap between germline ends came to 11 bases. The CDR3 here is CSARERAGRNQPQHF. CDR3 sequence (DNA): TGCAGTGCTAGAGAAAGAGCAGGACGCAATCAGCCCCAGCATTTT.

The chain combines TRBV4-1 with TRBJ1-1, with D possibly matching TRBD1 (5 bases). Looked up from germline, CDR1 is MGHRA and CDR2 is YSYEKL. Trimming left V 2 bases short and J 5 bases short, with 18 bases between. The CDR3 is 16 residues long. CDR3 protein: CASSQFPGRGVTEAFF. CDR3 DNA sequence: TGCGCCAGCAGCCAATTTCCGGGACGCGGGGTGACTGAAGCTTTCTTT.

CDR3 bases: TGCGCCAGCAGCCTACAGCCGGGACAGGGGAATTTAGATACGCAGTATTTT. It encodes CASSLQPGQGNLDTQYF. The V call is TRBV5-1, the J call TRBJ2-3, with 10 positions matching TRBD1. Germline V lookup: CDR1 SGHRS, CDR2 YFSETQ. Trimming removed 4 bases from V and 5 bases from J; junction bases left unmatched: 13. This CDR3 comprises 17 residues.

The genes are TRBV3-1 and TRBJ1-4; D is undetermined. V lost 0 bases and J lost 9, with 2 bases in between. CDR1 and CDR2 (germline): LGHDT, YNNKEL (reference sequence). The CDR3 consists of 11 residues. CDR3 DNA sequence: TGTGCCAGCAGCCAAGATAAAAAACTGTTTTTT. Translation gives CASSQDKKLFF.

The J gene is TRBJ1-6, the V gene TRBV12-3 or TRBV12-4; 10 bases are shared with TRBD1. This CDR3 spans 14 amino acids. V lost 6 bases to trimming and J lost 7 bases; unmatched junction nucleotides: 3. In nucleotides, the CDR3 is TGTGCCAGCAGGGGACAGGGGTACAATTCACCCCTCCACTTT. Encoded protein: CASRGQGYNSPLHF.

The chain combines TRBV7-9 with TRBJ2-5, with 12 bases lining up with TRBD2. Germline lookup yields CDR1 SEHNR and CDR2 FQNEAQ (reference sequence). CDR3 length: 16 amino acids. V gave up 3 bases and J gave up 5 bases; unmatched junction bases: 7. The DNA of the CDR3 is TGTGCCAGCAGCTTCGGTTACGGACTAGCGGGGGAGACCCAGTACTTC. This encodes CASSFGYGLAGETQYF.

This chain links TRBV6-6 with TRBJ2-2, with TRBD1 matching 7 bases. This CDR3 contains 15 residues. Germline V CDR1 and CDR2: MNHNY, SVGAGI (reference sequence). J gave up 7 bases and V 6 bases, and 11 bases lay outside the gene matches. The CDR3 reads CASRSRGREGGELFF. In DNA, the CDR3 is TGTGCCAGCAGAAGTAGGGGGCGCGAGGGCGGGGAGCTGTTTTTT.

This clonotype appeared a few times. The CDR3 DNA reads as TGTGCCAGCAGCCAAGATCGATTTTACGAGCAGTACTTC. This encodes CASSQDRFYEQYF. The chain has TRBV3-1 and TRBJ2-7, with D unresolved. Germline assignment: CDR1 LGHDT and CDR2 YNNKEL (reference sequence). Trimming removed 0 bases from V and 4 bases from J, with 7 bases in between. The CDR3 runs 13 residues.

This clonotype was detected only a few times. CDR3 in amino acids: CRTGGGDDYGYTF. DNA for the CDR3: TGCAGAACCGGTGGGGGGGACGACTATGGCTACACCTTC. The chain couples TRBV29-1 to TRBJ1-2, with D perhaps TRBD1 (5 bases). The CDR3 has 13 residues. The V gene's germline CDR1 is SQVTM and CDR2 ANQGSEA.